One and the same sample provided the 17 T cell receptor beta chains below, sequenced in a study of T cell responses to AZD1222 COVID-19 vaccine. Clones were read by immunoSEQ multiplex PCR, and TCRdb kept only the in-frame ones, dropping some. There are about 150,000 clones in the sample; more than 85% occur only once, and roughly 1.2% lies in the top ten. The source was peripheral blood, collected 28 days after the second AZD1222 dose. These receptor sequences come from an adult who received the AZD1222 COVID-19 vaccine.

The J gene is TRBJ1-2, the V gene TRBV5-1; 7 nucleotides align to TRBD1. V shed 0 bases, J shed 3 bases, and the junction held 5 bases outside the gene matches. Germline V gene lookup returns CDR1 SGHRS and CDR2 YFSETQ. The length of the CDR3 is 15 residues. The CDR3 region has the DNA TGCGCCAGCAGCTTGGTACCCGGGACAGACTATGGCTACACCTTC. It is translated as CASSLVPGTDYGYTF.

J is TRBJ1-4 and V is TRBV6-5; D is uncertain. Trimming shortened V by 4 bases and J by 3 bases, and 12 bases separated the two germline ends. Germline loops: CDR1 MNHEY, CDR2 SVGAGI. CDR3 length: 15 amino acids. CDR3 loop: CASSSRPWANEKLFF. The CDR3, as DNA: TGTGCCAGCAGTTCCCGTCCCTGGGCTAATGAAAAACTGTTTTTT.

V gene TRBV15 combines with J gene TRBJ2-7; TRBD1 agrees at 7 bases. V dropped 3 bases and J dropped 6; count of bases not matched to a gene: 14. Germline V gene data show CDR1 as LNHNV and CDR2 as YYDKDF (reference sequence). This CDR3 contains 16 residues. The CDR3 sequence is CATSRQKTGKVGEQYF. The CDR3 DNA is TGTGCCACCAGCAGGCAAAAGACAGGGAAGGTTGGCGAGCAGTACTTC.

V usage is TRBV7-3 and J usage is TRBJ2-1; 7 bases fit TRBD1. Germline V gene data show CDR1 as SGHTA and CDR2 as FQGTGA. The CDR3 sequence is 13 residues long. The ends lost 5 bases at V and 4 bases at J; junction bases unmatched: 2. The DNA of the CDR3 is TGTGCCAGCAGCCCGGGACAGTACAATGAGCAGTTCTTC. Protein: CASSPGQYNEQFF.

This clone occurred once. The chain joins TRBV7-2 to TRBJ1-2, with no clear D. Deletions cut 1 base from V and 4 bases from J, with 10 bases between. From germline, CDR1 is SGHTA and CDR2 FQGNSA. The CDR3 runs 14 residues. CDR3 nucleotide sequence: TGTGCCAGCAGCTTAGGCGGCGGGCTCTATGGCTACACCTTC. The encoded protein is CASSLGGGLYGYTF.

This clone was picked up one time. The chain uses TRBV7-2 and TRBJ1-2; a possible D gene is TRBD1 (6 bases). The CDR3 consists of 13 residues. Trimming cost V 5 bases and J 4 bases, with 11 bases left between them. The V gene's germline CDR1 is SGHTA and CDR2 FQGNSA. The CDR3 protein is CASSHGTPYGYTF. In DNA form, the CDR3 reads TGTGCCAGCAGCCACGGGACACCCTATGGCTACACCTTC.

The chain combines TRBV27 with TRBJ1-5; 8 bases align to TRBD1. The CDR3 runs 17 residues. V shed 1 base, J shed 0 bases, and the junction held 5 bases outside the gene matches. Germline CDR1 and CDR2: MNHEY and SMNVEV (reference sequence). CDR3 in amino acids: CASSLFETGDSNQPQHF. As DNA, the CDR3 is TGTGCCAGCAGTTTATTCGAGACAGGGGATAGCAATCAGCCCCAGCATTTT.

The chain carries TRBV6-1 and TRBJ1-2; no reliable D call. CDR3 length equals 13 residues. Germline V CDR1 and CDR2: MNHNS, SASEGT. The germline V and J ends were trimmed by 2 bases and 7 bases, with 11 bases remaining between them. CDR3: CASSEYGEGGYTF. As DNA, the CDR3 is TGTGCCAGCAGTGAATACGGGGAGGGTGGCTACACCTTC.

This rearrangement joins TRBV18 to TRBJ1-1; no reliable D call. Germline V gives CDR1 KGHSH, CDR2 LQKENI. Trimming took off 2 bases at V and 4 bases at J, with 11 bases between the two ends. This CDR3 spans 14 amino acids. In nucleotides, the CDR3 is TGTGCCAGCTCACCAGACCAGGCCCTCACTGAAGCTTTCTTT. Translated: CASSPDQALTEAFF.

The chain couples TRBV11-2 to TRBJ1-2; D is perhaps TRBD1 (5 bases). Germline V gives CDR1 SGHAT, CDR2 FQNNGV. The CDR3 contains 14 residues. The V and J ends lost 1 base and 7 bases respectively, with 13 bases between them. The CDR3 loop reads CASSLGSGAGGYTF. CDR3 sequence (DNA): TGTGCCAGCAGCTTAGGGTCCGGGGCGGGTGGCTACACCTTC.

The rearrangement uses TRBV19 and TRBJ1-1; no firm D call. With 3 bases removed from V and 5 bases from J, the gap between germline ends came to 13 bases. This CDR3 spans 14 amino acids. Germline CDR1 is LNHDA and CDR2 is SQIVND (reference sequence). DNA for the CDR3: TGTGCCAGTAGTATTTTTGGGGTGGATACTGAAGCTTTCTTT. This encodes CASSIFGVDTEAFF.

V is TRBV6-2 or TRBV6-3 and J is TRBJ2-7; unclear D gene. V was shortened by 5 bases and J by 2 bases, with 4 bases between the two germline ends. The CDR3 contains 11 residues. Germline loops: CDR1 MNHEY, CDR2 SVGEGT. The CDR3 DNA reads as TGTGCCAGCAGTCCCGCCTACGAGCAGTACTTC. Its protein product is CASSPAYEQYF.

The V call is TRBV19, the J call TRBJ1-5; 8 bases fit TRBD1. There are 15 residues in the CDR3. V gave up 0 bases and J gave up 5 bases; unmatched junction bases: 3. Looked up from germline, CDR1 is LNHDA and CDR2 is SQIVND (reference sequence). The CDR3 protein is CASSIDDRGDQPQHF. CDR3 sequence (DNA): TGTGCCAGTAGTATAGATGACAGGGGAGATCAGCCCCAGCATTTT.

The V gene is TRBV2, the J gene TRBJ2-1; D perhaps matches TRBD1 (5 bases). V shed 11 bases and J shed 11 bases, with 22 bases lying between them. This CDR3 spans 13 amino acids. Germline CDR1 reads SNHLY; CDR2 reads FYNNEI. The CDR3 sequence: CAAETGADRQQFF. CDR3 nucleotides: TGTGCCGCCGAGACTGGGGCCGACAGACAGCAGTTCTTC.

The chain is built from TRBV19 and TRBJ1-2; D is unclear. The CDR3 has 14 residues. The V end was cut by 6 bases, the J end by 0 bases, with 11 bases between. CDR1 LNHDA and CDR2 SQIVND come from the germline V gene (reference sequence). The CDR3 DNA follows: TGTGCCAGTAGCCAAATGAGGGCTAACTATGGCTACACCTTC. Encoded protein: CASSQMRANYGYTF.

This rearrangement joins TRBV12-3 or TRBV12-4 to TRBJ1-2, with a tentative D call TRBD1 (6 bases). V was cut by 4 bases and J by 5 bases, with 11 bases left in between. This CDR3 contains 13 residues. The chain's CDR3 is CASSWDISYGYTF. In DNA, the CDR3 is TGTGCCAGCAGTTGGGACATATCTTATGGCTACACCTTC.

The chain employs TRBV28 and TRBJ1-4; 9 bases line up with TRBD1. V was pared by 0 bases and J by 8 bases, with 1 base of the junction left unmatched. This CDR3 has 14 amino acids. The germline V gene has CDR1 MDHEN and CDR2 SYDVKM. CDR3 sequence: CASSLWGQGEKLFF. Written as DNA, the CDR3 is TGTGCCAGCAGTTTATGGGGACAGGGAGAAAAACTGTTTTTT.